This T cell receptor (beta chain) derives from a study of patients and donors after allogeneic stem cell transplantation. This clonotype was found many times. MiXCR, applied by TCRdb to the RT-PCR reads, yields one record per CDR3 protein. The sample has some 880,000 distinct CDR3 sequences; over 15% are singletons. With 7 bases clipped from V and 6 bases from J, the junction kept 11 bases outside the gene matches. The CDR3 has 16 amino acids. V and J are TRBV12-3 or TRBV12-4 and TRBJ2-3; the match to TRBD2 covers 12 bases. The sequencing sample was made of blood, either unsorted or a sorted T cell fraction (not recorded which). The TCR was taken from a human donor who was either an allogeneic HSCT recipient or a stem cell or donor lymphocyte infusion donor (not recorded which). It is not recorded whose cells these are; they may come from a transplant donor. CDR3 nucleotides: TGTGCCAGCAATTTGGGACTAGCGGGTTTAGGGGATACGCAGTATTTT. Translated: CASNLGLAGLGDTQYF.